A single sample gave rise to the 8 T cell receptor beta chains below, sequenced in a study of pediatric ulcerative colitis. Assay: immunoSEQ multiplex PCR; the TCRdb copy retains only in-frame clones and omits some. The sample has under 70,000 clones, over 80% seen once. The sample consisted of blood. The receptors were sampled from a boy aged 5-17 years who was a control in a study of pediatric ulcerative colitis.

The V and J genes are TRBV14 and TRBJ2-5; D might be TRBD1 or TRBD2, each matching 5 bases. V shed 1 base and J shed 5 bases, with 17 bases lying between them. The CDR3 sequence is 16 residues long. The germline gives CDR1 SGHDN, CDR2 FVKESK. The CDR3 DNA reads TGTGCCAGCAGCCAAGCCTACCGGGGACCTAGTGAGACCCAGTACTTC. This translates into CASSQAYRGPSETQYF.

The rearrangement links TRBV10-3 to TRBJ2-5; the D is unclear. CDR3 length: 16 residues. CDR1 and CDR2 (germline): ENHRY, SYGVKD. The V end was cut by 0 bases, the J end by 1 base, with 12 bases between. The CDR3 protein is CAISESAEMGQETQYF. The CDR3 DNA reads TGTGCCATCAGTGAGTCGGCAGAGATGGGCCAAGAGACCCAGTACTTC.

The rearrangement joins TRBV27 to TRBJ1-1; no firm D call. The ends were cut back, 4 bases at V and 4 bases at J, with 16 bases in the middle. Germline-derived CDR1 and CDR2 are MNHEY and SMNVEV (reference sequence). CDR3 length: 15 residues. CDR3 residues: CASSSRAPLGTEAFF. The CDR3 nucleotides are TGTGCCAGCAGTTCGAGAGCACCCTTGGGCACTGAAGCTTTCTTT.

This chain uses TRBV6-1 with TRBJ2-6; D remains unclear. The CDR3 runs 15 residues. V gave up 7 bases and J gave up 0 bases, with 10 bases separating them. From germline, CDR1 is MNHNS and CDR2 SASEGT. The CDR3 region is CASTRLSSGANVLTF. The CDR3 bases are TGTGCCAGCACCCGGTTGAGCTCTGGGGCCAACGTCCTGACTTTC.

The genes are TRBV5-5 and TRBJ1-2; D possibly corresponds to TRBD1 (6 bases). V dropped 3 bases and J dropped 5 bases, with 20 bases sitting between them. CDR1 and CDR2 from the germline V gene are SGHKS and YYEKEE (reference sequence). The CDR3 sequence is 16 residues long. The DNA for the CDR3 is TGTGCCAGCAGCTCGCACGAATGGGCAGGGGATTATGGCTACACCTTC. It is translated as CASSSHEWAGDYGYTF.

This clone is a singleton in its sample. The V gene is TRBV5-1, the J gene TRBJ2-1; tentatively, D is TRBD1 or TRBD2 (6 bases each). The germline CDR1 and CDR2 sequences are SGHRS and YFSETQ. With 2 bases removed from V and 4 bases from J, the gap between germline ends came to 19 bases. The CDR3 consists of 17 residues. CDR3 sequence reads: CASSFPLRGGLYNEQFF. DNA of the CDR3: TGCGCCAGCAGCTTCCCCCTCAGGGGCGGACTATACAATGAGCAGTTCTTC.

The genes are TRBV7-8 and TRBJ1-5, with D unclear. Germline CDR1 is SGHVS and CDR2 is FQNEAQ. V was cut by 0 bases and J by 3 bases, with 9 bases left in between. The CDR3 extends over 15 amino acids. The CDR3 region has the DNA TGTGCCAGCAGCTTAGCGATGGCAGACAATCAGCCCCAGCATTTT. Translating it yields CASSLAMADNQPQHF.

This clone occurred once. The J gene is TRBJ2-3, the V gene TRBV10-1, with TRBD2 identical over 8 bases. The ends lost 0 bases at V and 1 base at J; junction bases unmatched: 0. The CDR3 spans 15 residues. Germline lookup yields CDR1 WNHNN and CDR2 SYGVQD (reference sequence). The CDR3 bases are TGCGCCAGCAGTGAGTCGCGGGGGGGCACAGATACGCAGTATTTT. It yields the protein CASSESRGGTDTQYF.